This entry features one TCR beta chain sequence. Its antigen is not identified. The data originate from a study of T cells in Graves' hyperthyroidism and ophthalmopathy. The study, taken as a whole, reports: The majority of expanded thyroid clonotypes above 0.001 also appeared in blood.

V was clipped by 5 bases and J by 2 bases, with 30 bases between them. The CDR3 has 19 amino acids. Per the germline V gene, CDR1 is SQVTM and CDR2 is ANQGSEA. Absence of ophthalmopathy progression within 18 months defined stable Graves' hyperthyroidism. TCR beta CDR3 sequences were amplified from RNA transcripts. A set of HTBI primers served as the primers for a first-round RT-PCR of the TCR CDR3. TCRdb reprocessed the multiplex PCR reads with MiXCR, giving one entry per CDR3 protein. The sample records hundreds of thousands of distinct CDR3 sequences, 38% being singletons. This TCR derives from a man aged 18 to 35 with Graves' hyperthyroidism. V usage is TRBV29-1 and J usage is TRBJ1-2, with D possibly matching TRBD1 (5 bases). Sequencing was carried out using blood. The CDR3 region has the DNA TGCAGCGTTCGAGGGGCCGCTAGGGACGAGCAGATGACCAACTATGGCTACACCTTC. Translating it yields CSVRGAARDEQMTNYGYTF.